This section outlines one T cell receptor beta chain sequence together with its context. Primers used in a second PCR of about 7 to 11 cycles were a sample-barcoded 5' primer and a J-beta primer mix. TCRdb re-called the 5' RACE reads through MiXCR, storing one row per CDR3 protein. This table holds roughly 2 million distinct CDR3 sequences, around 50% found once. This sample is drawn from a study of blood T cells in healthy people across ages. Germline V CDR1 and CDR2: MNHEY, SVGAGI. The CDR3 spans 15 residues. Trimming removed 5 bases from V and 0 bases from J; junction bases left unmatched: 6. Input material: blood. This TCR derives from a woman in her thirties or forties in good health. The chain links TRBV6-5 to TRBJ1-2; TRBD1 matches at 7 bases. As DNA, the CDR3 is TGTGCCAGCAGTCAAGACAGGGAAGCTAACTATGGCTACACCTTC. Protein: CASSQDREANYGYTF.